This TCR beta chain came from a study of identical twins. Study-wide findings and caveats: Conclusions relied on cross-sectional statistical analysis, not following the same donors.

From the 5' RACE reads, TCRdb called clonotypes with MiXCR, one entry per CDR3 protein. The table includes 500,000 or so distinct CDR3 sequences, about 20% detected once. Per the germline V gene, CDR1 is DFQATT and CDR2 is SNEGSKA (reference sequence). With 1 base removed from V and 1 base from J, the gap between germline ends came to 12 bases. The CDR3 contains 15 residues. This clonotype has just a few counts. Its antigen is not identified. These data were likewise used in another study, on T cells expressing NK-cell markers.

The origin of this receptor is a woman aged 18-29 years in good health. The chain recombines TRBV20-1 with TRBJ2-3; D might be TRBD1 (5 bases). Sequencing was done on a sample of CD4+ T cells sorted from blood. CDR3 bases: TGCAGTGCTAGAGTCCCAGGGTGGGGCACAGATACGCAGTATTTT. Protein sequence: CSARVPGWGTDTQYF.